The 31 T cell receptor beta chains in this list originate from one sample, sequenced in a study of T cells in narcolepsy. Assay: immunoSEQ multiplex PCR; the TCRdb copy retains only in-frame clones and omits some. The sample shows tens of thousands of clones, over 75% of them seen only once. The sequencing input was CD45RA- memory CD4+ T cells from PBMCs. The receptors here all came from a human donor with narcolepsy.

The chain joins TRBV7-2 to TRBJ2-1, with 10 bases aligning to TRBD2. Trimming cost V 2 bases and J 6 bases; bases outside gene matches: 4. Per the germline V gene, CDR1 is SGHTA and CDR2 is FQGNSA. The CDR3 loop spans 15 amino acids. CDR3 sequence: CASSLISGGLNEQFF. CDR3 sequence (DNA): TGTGCCAGCAGCTTAATTAGCGGGGGGCTCAATGAGCAGTTCTTC.

The V gene is TRBV5-1, the J gene TRBJ1-2; 7 bases map to TRBD1. This CDR3 spans 13 amino acids. From germline, CDR1 is SGHRS and CDR2 YFSETQ. Trimming removed 2 bases from V and 6 bases from J; junction bases left unmatched: 4. The CDR3 nucleotides are TGCGCCAGCAGCTTTCGACAGGGTAATGGCTACACCTTC. It encodes CASSFRQGNGYTF.

CDR3 sequence reads: CASSGGGNQPQHF. The CDR3 DNA reads TGTGCCAGCAGCGGAGGTGGCAATCAGCCCCAGCATTTT. The chain employs TRBV7-9 and TRBJ1-5; D gene ambiguous. The germline V gene encodes CDR1 SEHNR and CDR2 FQNEAQ (reference sequence). The germline V and J ends were trimmed by 5 bases and 2 bases, with 7 bases remaining between them. This CDR3 spans 13 amino acids.

The V call is TRBV9, the J call TRBJ2-7, with 9 bases lining up with TRBD2. V lost 4 bases, J lost 1 base, and 9 bases stayed unmatched. Germline values: CDR1 SGDLS, CDR2 YYNGEE. The CDR3 loop spans 16 amino acids. The CDR3 DNA is TGTGCCAGCAGCCCCCAGCTAGCGGGACTGTCCTACGAGCAGTACTTC. This gives the protein CASSPQLAGLSYEQYF.

The chain combines TRBV11-2 with TRBJ2-3; D remains unclear. Germline V gives CDR1 SGHAT, CDR2 FQNNGV. CDR3 length equals 13 residues. The V end was cut by 5 bases, the J end by 6 bases, with 12 bases between. The CDR3 protein is CASSPNEEDTQYF. Written as DNA, the CDR3 is TGTGCCAGCAGCCCCAATGAGGAGGATACGCAGTATTTT. The variable domain in full, with the rest retrieved from reference TRBV11-2 and TRBJ2-3, is EAGVAQSPRYKIIEKRQSVAFWCNPISGHATLYWYQQILGQGPKLLIQFQNNGVVDDSQLPKDRFSAERLKGVDSTLKIQPAKLEDSAVYLCASSPNEEDTQYFGPGTRLTVL.

The rearrangement joins TRBV7-2 to TRBJ1-2; D perhaps matches TRBD1 (5 bases). With 0 bases removed from V and 4 bases from J, the gap between germline ends came to 15 bases. CDR1 is SGHTA and CDR2 is FQGNSA in the germline V gene. CDR3 length: 16 residues. The DNA of the CDR3 is TGTGCCAGCAGCTTAGCCCAGGGCCCGGGCGCCTATGGCTACACCTTC. Protein sequence: CASSLAQGPGAYGYTF.

The V and J genes are TRBV29-1 and TRBJ1-1, with D possibly matching TRBD1 (6 bases). The CDR3 extends over 14 amino acids. V lost 5 bases and J 0 bases, leaving 13 bases between the germline ends. Germline V gives CDR1 SQVTM, CDR2 ANQGSEA. Here the CDR3 DNA reads TGCAGCGTTACCCGGACAGTCATGAACACTGAAGCTTTCTTT. It translates to CSVTRTVMNTEAFF.

V is TRBV11-3 and J is TRBJ1-1; D is ambiguous. V was shortened by 3 bases and J by 2 bases, with 7 bases between the two germline ends. This CDR3 comprises 13 residues. Germline-derived CDR1 and CDR2 are SGHNT and YENEEA. This CDR3 is CASSFSQNTEAFF. As DNA, the CDR3 is TGTGCCAGCAGCTTTAGCCAAAACACTGAAGCTTTCTTT.

This rearrangement joins TRBV6-5 to TRBJ2-2; tentative D call: TRBD2 (5 bases). V lost 5 bases and J 4 bases, leaving 11 bases between the germline ends. Germline-derived CDR1 and CDR2 are MNHEY and SVGAGI. This CDR3 contains 14 residues. The CDR3 bases are TGTGCCAGCAGTATTACTAGGTCCACCGGGGAGCTGTTTTTT. Amino acid sequence: CASSITRSTGELFF.

The rearrangement links TRBV5-1 to TRBJ2-7; D is unresolved. The ends were cut back, 0 bases at V and 8 bases at J, with 15 bases in the middle. CDR3 length equals 14 residues. Germline V CDR1 and CDR2: SGHRS, YFSETQ. Here the CDR3 DNA reads TGCGCCAGCAGCTTGGGGACCGATCAAGCACAGCAGTACTTC. Translated: CASSLGTDQAQQYF.

The chain carries TRBV7-2 and TRBJ2-7; tentative D call: TRBD1 (8 bases). V lost 5 bases and J lost 6, with 14 bases in between. CDR3 size: 13 residues. Germline loops: CDR1 SGHTA, CDR2 FQGNSA. This CDR3 is CASSPYRGGEQYF. CDR3 nucleotides: TGTGCCAGCAGCCCCTACAGGGGGGGCGAGCAGTACTTC.

This chain connects TRBV15 to TRBJ1-1; D gene ambiguous. The germline CDR1 and CDR2 sequences are LNHNV and YYDKDF (reference sequence). The CDR3 extends over 15 amino acids. V was trimmed by 8 bases and J by 0 bases, leaving 16 bases between them. The CDR3, as DNA: TGTGCCACCTCACCCCCCCCGGGTATGAACACTGAAGCTTTCTTT. This codes for CATSPPPGMNTEAFF.

The chain carries TRBV7-9 and TRBJ2-3, with TRBD1 matching 7 bases. Per germline, CDR1 SEHNR and CDR2 FQNEAQ (reference sequence). J gave up 2 bases and V 1 base, and 3 bases lay outside the gene matches. CDR3 size: 15 residues. The CDR3 DNA reads TGTGCCAGCAGCTTAGGGGACAGCCTCACAGATACGCAGTATTTT. Its protein is CASSLGDSLTDTQYF.

This clone was counted a few times. J is TRBJ1-5 and V is TRBV18; 8 nucleotides line up with TRBD1. The J segment lost 3 bases and the V segment lost 4 bases, leaving 5 bases of the junction unmatched. There are 15 residues in the CDR3. CDR1 KGHSH and CDR2 LQKENI come from the germline V gene. DNA for the CDR3: TGTGCCAGCTCACGCGACAGGGGACACAATCAGCCCCAGCATTTT. Residues: CASSRDRGHNQPQHF. The whole variable domain, remainder taken from reference TRBV18 and TRBJ1-5, is NAGVMQNPRHLVRRRGQEARLRCSPMKGHSHVYWYRQLPEEGLKFMVYLQKENIIDESGMPKERFSAEFPKEGPSILRIQQVVRGDSAAYFCASSRDRGHNQPQHFGDGTRLSIL.

This clone was found once. The V gene is TRBV7-8, the J gene TRBJ2-7; D gene unclear. The CDR3 runs 13 residues. The V end lost 4 bases, the J end lost 3 bases, and 10 bases lay between the germline ends. Germline CDR1 is SGHVS and CDR2 is FQNEAQ. The DNA of the CDR3 is TGTGCCAGCAGCTCAGGAGAGGTCTACGAGCAGTACTTC. It encodes CASSSGEVYEQYF.

In its sample, this clone was seen a few times. The chain employs TRBV11-3 and TRBJ2-2, with D possibly being TRBD1 (6 bases). Germline loops: CDR1 SGHNT, CDR2 YENEEA. The V end was cut by 5 bases, the J end by 5 bases, with 9 bases between. This CDR3 has 13 residues. In DNA, the CDR3 is TGTGCCAGCAGCGGGGGCCCTACCGGGGAGCTGTTTTTT. This sequence encodes CASSGGPTGELFF.

J is TRBJ1-1 and V is TRBV7-9; 7 nucleotides line up with TRBD1. Germline CDR1 SEHNR, CDR2 FQNEAQ (reference sequence). V lost 5 bases, J lost 5 bases, and 8 bases stayed unmatched. CDR3 length equals 14 residues. CDR3 protein: CASSHSGGGTEAFF. The CDR3 DNA sequence: TGTGCCAGCAGCCATTCAGGGGGAGGGACTGAAGCTTTCTTT. Full variable domain (outside the CDR3, taken from reference TRBV7-9 and TRBJ1-1): DTGVSQNPRHKITKRGQNVTFRCDPISEHNRLYWYRQTLGQGPEFLTYFQNEAQLEKSRLLSDRFSAERPKGSFSTLEIQRTEQGDSAMYLCASSHSGGGTEAFFGQGTRLTVV.

DNA for the CDR3: TGTGCCAGCTCACCACGAGATCTTAACAATGAGCAGTTCTTC. It codes for CASSPRDLNNEQFF. The chain carries TRBV18 and TRBJ2-1; D gene ambiguous. CDR1 and CDR2 from the germline V gene are KGHSH and LQKENI. CDR3 length: 14 residues. The ends were cut back, 1 base at V and 5 bases at J, with 9 bases in the middle.

The genes are TRBV30 and TRBJ1-1; D remains unclear. The V end lost 1 base, the J end lost 4 bases, and 13 bases lay between the germline ends. In germline, CDR1 is GTSNPN, CDR2 SVGIG (reference sequence). The CDR3 sequence is 14 residues long. The CDR3 spells CAWSGSLRGTEAFF. CDR3 bases: TGTGCCTGGAGTGGGTCCCTCCGGGGCACTGAAGCTTTCTTT.

The V call is TRBV5-4, the J call TRBJ2-6; D gene ambiguous. CDR3 length: 16 amino acids. With 1 base removed from V and 0 bases from J, the gap between germline ends came to 8 bases. Germline values: CDR1 SGHNT, CDR2 YYREEE (reference sequence). The CDR3 DNA follows: TGTGCCAGCAGCTTGAGACGGAACTCTGGGGCCAACGTCCTGACTTTC. Translated, it gives CASSLRRNSGANVLTF. Full variable domain (outside the CDR3, taken from reference TRBV5-4 and TRBJ2-6): ETGVTQSPTHLIKTRGQQVTLRCSSQSGHNTVSWYQQALGQGPQFIFQYYREEENGRGNFPPRFSGLQFPNYSSELNVNALELDDSALYLCASSLRRNSGANVLTFGAGSRLTVL.

The J gene is TRBJ1-5, the V gene TRBV5-1; no definite D call. V gave up 4 bases and J gave up 2 bases, with 10 bases separating them. Looked up from germline, CDR1 is SGHRS and CDR2 is YFSETQ. The CDR3 has 14 residues. CDR3 protein: CASSLGDGNQPQHF. The DNA for the CDR3 is TGCGCCAGCAGCCTTGGCGACGGCAATCAGCCCCAGCATTTT.

The rearrangement uses TRBV5-6 and TRBJ1-5, with D perhaps matching TRBD1 (6 bases). This CDR3 spans 14 amino acids. Trimming removed 4 bases from V and 6 bases from J, with 14 bases in between. Germline CDR1 reads SGHDT; CDR2 reads YYEEEE. This chain's CDR3 is CASSTTGLSQPQHF. For the CDR3, the DNA is TGTGCCAGCAGCACCACAGGGTTGAGTCAGCCCCAGCATTTT.

This clone turned up a few times. Here the CDR3 reads CASSQNRRGEAFF. In nucleotides, the CDR3 is TGCGCCAGCAGCCAAAACCGACGGGGTGAAGCTTTCTTT. This chain uses TRBV4-3 with TRBJ1-1; D unclear. The CDR3 is made up of 13 amino acids. In germline, CDR1 is LGHNA, CDR2 YSLEER. Trimming stripped 2 bases from V and 7 bases from J, with 11 bases between.

About this clone: An end of the junction differs from the germline gene, which may be a read error. The rearrangement joins TRBV6-1 to TRBJ2-7, with D tentatively TRBD2 (6 bases). CDR3 length: 12 residues. Germline V gives CDR1 MNHNS, CDR2 SASEGT. The CDR3 protein is CASQESRGRIRF. The CDR3 DNA sequence: TGTGCCAGCCAAGAGTCCCGGGGGAGGATACGCTTC.

The chain uses TRBV6-6 and TRBJ2-7; 8 nucleotides agree with TRBD1. Germline trimming cut 2 bases from V and 7 bases from J; bases unmatched to any gene: 7. CDR3 size: 14 residues. Germline V CDR1 and CDR2: MNHNY, SVGAGI (reference sequence). CDR3 sequence reads: CASSYNRGVEEQYF. In DNA form, the CDR3 reads TGTGCCAGCAGTTACAACAGGGGGGTCGAAGAGCAGTACTTC.

CDR3 amino acids: CASSLAFDRYTEAFF. Written as DNA, the CDR3 is TGTGCCAGCAGCTTAGCGTTTGACCGGTATACTGAAGCTTTCTTT. This chain links TRBV11-1 with TRBJ1-1; D uncertain. This CDR3 has 15 amino acids. Germline V lookup: CDR1 SGHAT, CDR2 FQDESV (reference sequence). V was shortened by 0 bases and J by 5 bases, with 13 bases between the two germline ends.

This clone showed up just once. The V call is TRBV7-9, the J call TRBJ1-1; a weak D match, TRBD1 (6 bases). This CDR3 region has 16 residues. The germline V and J ends were trimmed by 1 base and 1 base, with 13 bases remaining between them. Germline loops: CDR1 SEHNR, CDR2 FQNEAQ (reference sequence). The CDR3 DNA follows: TGTGCCAGCAGCTTAGGAGCAACGGGGGCGAACACTGAAGCTTTCTTT. The encoded protein is CASSLGATGANTEAFF.

This clone was found once. One end of the junction does not line up with germline, which may come from a read error. V usage is TRBV4-1 and J usage is TRBJ2-2; D is uncertain. Per the germline V gene, CDR1 is MGHRA and CDR2 is YSYEKL. The CDR3 contains 13 residues. The CDR3 bases are TGCGCCAGCAGTCAAGAAGTAGTAGGGGAGCTGTTTTTT. It specifies CASSQEVVGELFF.

This chain links TRBV4-3 with TRBJ1-2; 8 nucleotides line up with TRBD1. V shed 5 bases and J 7 bases; nucleotides not matched to a gene: 6. Germline V gives CDR1 LGHNA, CDR2 YSLEER. The CDR3 has 13 residues. The CDR3 DNA reads as TGCGCCAGCAGCTTTAAACAGGGGGGTGGCTACACCTTC. Translated: CASSFKQGGGYTF.

The chain employs TRBV30 and TRBJ1-4; D gene unclear. The CDR3 consists of 12 residues. V lost 0 bases to trimming and J lost 4 bases, with 3 bases between them. CDR1 and CDR2 (germline): GTSNPN, SVGIG (reference sequence). The CDR3 DNA reads as TGTGCCTGGAGTGTACTTAATGAAAAACTGTTTTTT. Translated: CAWSVLNEKLFF.

The CDR3 sequence: CASSLQPSGRTGSNQPQHF. CDR3 nucleotides: TGTGCCAGCAGCCTCCAACCCTCGGGCCGCACAGGGAGCAATCAGCCCCAGCATTTT. The chain is built from TRBV7-8 and TRBJ1-5; D is possibly TRBD1 (6 bases). Trimming shortened V by 5 bases and J by 1 base, and 24 bases separated the two germline ends. CDR3 length equals 19 residues. CDR1 and CDR2 from the germline V gene are SGHVS and FQNEAQ.